The clone carrying this T cell receptor (beta chain) was detected ten times or more. Its antigen is unknown. Using RNA template, CDR3s of TCR alpha and beta were amplified with iRepertoire arm-PCR. For one-step reverse transcription and amplification, about 90-400 ng of tissue mRNA or PBMC total RNA was used. TCRdb reprocessed the multiplex PCR reads via MiXCR and lists one record per CDR3 protein. The sample lists roughly 190,000 distinct CDR3 sequences, roughly a third occurring once. These data are taken from a study of glioma-infiltrating T cells. Study observations and caveats: Non-neoplastic patients had below-expected tissue-blood divergence, while all gliomas exceeded expectation. CDR3 overlap between tissue and blood was very small.

This receptor was identified in a human donor with low-grade glioma or glioblastoma, undergoing nonglioma brain surgery, or in good health (not recorded which). Sequences were obtained from glioma tissue, nonneoplastic brain tissue, or PBMCs (not recorded which).

The CDR3 nucleotides are TGTGCCAGCAGAACCCCGGGACTCTCCTACGAGCAGTACTTC. Protein: CASRTPGLSYEQYF. The rearrangement joins TRBV27 to TRBJ2-7; the D gene is possibly TRBD2 (6 bases). The V end was cut by 6 bases, the J end by 0 bases, with 12 bases between. The CDR3 consists of 14 residues. Germline values: CDR1 MNHEY, CDR2 SMNVEV (reference sequence).